This T cell receptor beta chain was sequenced during a study of blood T cell repertoires in COVID-19 (dated by TCRdb to the early 2020s). Notes on the research overall: Collaborator samples came from the United States, Italy and Spain and covered acute and convalescent phases of COVID-19. The prospective study material was composed of cDNA or gDNA derived from T cells, B-cell-depleted T cells, or PBMCs. The dataset comprised deeply sampled blood TCRbeta repertoires from subjects exposed to, actively infected with, or recovered from COVID-19. The repertoires were released in a freely available public database meant as a resource for research on the immune response to SARS-CoV-2. Samples were obtained from the ongoing ImmuneRACE study (first 160 participants) and from 1,254 subjects provided by 6 global collaborators. Sample metadata almost always included a de-identified subject ID, COVID-19 status, age in years and sex. HLA class I and class II types, where available, came from metadata supplied by the sample provider rather than from assay-based typing.

General study outcomes and caveats: How much clinical and demographic metadata was included differed by source and by participant, and the metadata was provided uncurated.

The immunoSEQ Assay, a bias-controlled multiplex PCR, was used to amplify TCRbeta CDR3 regions from genomic DNA. The paper's processing steps were these. The number of nucleated cells in each sample was estimated from the amplification of reference gene primers within the assay. Sequence reads were collapsed and filtered to measure the absolute abundance of every unique TCRbeta CDR3 rearrangement. For each sample, productive Simpson clonality was calculated as the square root of Simpson's diversity index over productive rearrangements. TCRdb re-hosts the immuneACCESS table, in-frame sequences only. Its copies lack some clones; in the studies checked, an unresolved V gene accounts for under half of them, and the cause for the rest is not known. V and J calls and clone size are given by that table; D and trimming were obtained from the DNA. The sample table contains 150,000 to 200,000 clones; only one count was recorded for about 83% of them. The top ten clones comprise approximately 8% of the sample.

Collaborating institutions collected whole blood in K2EDTA tubes following their own protocols. For TCRbeta analysis, collaborators shipped samples in one of three forms: frozen whole blood, isolated PBMCs, or DNA extracted from either of those sample types. In the case of this clone: Its target antigen remains unknown. No base-level quality is on record; no much larger clone is a single base apart.

The CDR3 numbers 15 residues from cysteine through phenylalanine. Only CDR3 DNA is held: 45 bases, read in frame from base 1. V is cut back by 6 bases and J by 6 bases, with 7 bases in the junction unmatched. The germline V gene provides CDR1 LGHNT and CDR2 FRNRAP. The rearrangement combines TRBV12-5 with TRBJ2-2; TRBD1 matches 10 bases in the middle. The sequenced material came from peripheral blood. This TCR came from a man aged 55 to 70 with acute or convalescent COVID-19. The DNA sequence is TGTGCTAGTGGCGGACAGGGGGTGGTGTCCGGGGAGCTGTTTTTT. This sequence encodes CASGGQGVVSGELFF. This CDR3, with the reference TRBV12-5 and TRBJ2-2 proteins standing in past its ends, gives the full variable domain DARVTQTPRHKVTEMGQEVTMRCQPILGHNTVFWYRQTMMQGLELLAYFRNRAPLDDSGMPKDRFSAEMPDATLATLKIQPSEPRDSAVYFCASGGQGVVSGELFFGEGSRLTVL.